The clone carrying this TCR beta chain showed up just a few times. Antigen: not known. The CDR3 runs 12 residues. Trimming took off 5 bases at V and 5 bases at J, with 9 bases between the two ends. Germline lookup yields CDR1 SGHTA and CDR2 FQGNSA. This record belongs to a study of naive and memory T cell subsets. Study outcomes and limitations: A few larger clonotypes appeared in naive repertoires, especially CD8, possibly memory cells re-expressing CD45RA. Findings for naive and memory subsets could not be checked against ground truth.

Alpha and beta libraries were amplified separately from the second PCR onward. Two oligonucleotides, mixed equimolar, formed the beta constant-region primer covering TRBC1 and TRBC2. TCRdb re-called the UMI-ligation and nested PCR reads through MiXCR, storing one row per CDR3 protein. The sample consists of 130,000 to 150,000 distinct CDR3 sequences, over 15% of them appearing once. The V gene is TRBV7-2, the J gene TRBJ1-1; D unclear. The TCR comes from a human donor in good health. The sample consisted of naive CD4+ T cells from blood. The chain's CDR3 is CASSLVLTEAFF. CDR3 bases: TGTGCCAGCAGCCTCGTCCTGACTGAAGCTTTCTTT. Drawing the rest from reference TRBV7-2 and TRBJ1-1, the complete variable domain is GAGVSQSPSNKVTEKGKDVELRCDPISGHTALYWYRQSLGQGLEFLIYFQGNSAPDKSGLPSDRFSAERTGGSVSTLTIQRTQQEDSAVYLCASSLVLTEAFFGQGTRLTVV.